This TCR beta chain was profiled in a study of T cell changes during pregnancy in multiple sclerosis. Germline V gives CDR1 LNHNV, CDR2 YYDKDF (reference sequence). V lost 5 bases to trimming and J lost 6 bases; unmatched junction nucleotides: 5. CDR3 size: 14 residues. Some clones are missing from TCRdb's copy, which holds only in-frame ones; the method was immunoSEQ multiplex PCR. This table holds around 88,000 clones, about 91% found once. This clone is a singleton in its sample. The chain is built from TRBV15 and TRBJ2-1; 9 bases are shared with TRBD1. This sample comprised peripheral blood, obtained after pregnancy. This TCR came from a female donor in good health, enrolled as a control in a pregnancy study. This CDR3 reads CATSLNRGLNEQFF. In DNA, the CDR3 is TGTGCCACCAGCCTAAACAGGGGGCTCAATGAGCAGTTCTTC. Drawing the rest from reference TRBV15 and TRBJ2-1, the complete variable domain is DAMVIQNPRYQVTQFGKPVTLSCSQTLNHNVMYWYQQKSSQAPKLLFHYYDKDFNNEADTPDNFQSRRPNTSFCFLDIRSPGLGDTAMYLCATSLNRGLNEQFFGPGTRLTVL.